The entry below describes one TCR beta chain. Between the trimmed V and J ends, which lost 5 bases and 6 bases, there was a span of 17 bases. CDR1 is SGHAT, CDR2 FQDESV, per germline (reference sequence). The CDR3 length is 14 residues. Sequencing used immunoSEQ multiplex PCR; TCRdb keeps in-frame clones, though not all of them. The sample lists fewer than 120,000 clones; roughly 79% were seen once. The entry originates in a study of blood T cell repertoires in COVID-19. Study at large: Nucleic acid was either cDNA or gDNA, and it came from T cells, B-cell-depleted T cells, or PBMCs.

The sequence came from a woman older than 75 with active or convalescent COVID-19. J is TRBJ2-7 and V is TRBV11-1; D gene unclear. Sequenced: peripheral blood. CDR3 sequence reads: CASSPSRIGGEQYF. DNA for the CDR3: TGTGCCAGCAGCCCCTCTAGGATAGGCGGCGAGCAGTACTTC. The full variable domain, with the rest looked up from reference TRBV11-1 and TRBJ2-7, is EAEVAQSPRYKITEKSQAVAFWCDPISGHATLYWYRQILGQGPELLVQFQDESVVDDSQLPKDRFSAERLKGVDSTLKIQPAELGDSAMYLCASSPSRIGGEQYFGPGTRLTVT.